A single sample gave rise to the 3 T cell receptor beta chains below, sequenced in a study of blood T cells in healthy people across ages. Combining a sample-barcoded 5' primer with a J-beta primer mix, a second PCR ran for 7 to 11 cycles. TCRdb analysed the 5' RACE reads with MiXCR anew, one entry per CDR3 protein. The table lists some 760,000 distinct CDR3 sequences, around 25% of them singletons. This same sample was also part of a study on T cells of mothers and their children.

What was sequenced was blood. These receptors all stem from a boy aged 5-17 years in good health.

The chain carries TRBV7-3 and TRBJ2-2; 7 bases map to TRBD2. J lost 0 bases, V lost 2 bases, and 3 bases had no gene match. This CDR3 has 16 amino acids. Germline V lookup: CDR1 SGHTA, CDR2 FQGTGA. DNA of the CDR3: TGTGCCAGCAGCTTACGACGGGGGGCGAACACCGGGGAGCTGTTTTTT. The encoded protein is CASSLRRGANTGELFF.

V and J are TRBV28 and TRBJ2-1; D is unresolved. Deletions cut 5 bases from V and 2 bases from J, with 13 bases between. This CDR3 spans 15 amino acids. The germline gives CDR1 MDHEN, CDR2 SYDVKM. The CDR3 bases are TGTGCCAGCAGTCCCCAGACTGTCCCCTACAATGAGCAGTTCTTC. This encodes CASSPQTVPYNEQFF.

This chain uses TRBV5-8 with TRBJ2-7; D ambiguous. Germline V gene lookup returns CDR1 SGHTS and CDR2 YDEGEE. This CDR3 has 14 residues. The V gene lost 4 bases and the J gene lost 2 bases, with 13 bases spanning the gap. The CDR3 nucleotides read TGTGCCAGCAGCATCAACAGCGCAACCTACGAGCAGTACTTC. Protein product: CASSINSATYEQYF.